This T cell receptor (beta chain) was sequenced for a study of blood T cells in healthy people across ages. Through a sample-barcoded 5' primer and a J-beta primer mix, a second PCR was run for roughly 6 to 12 cycles. TCRdb used MiXCR to reprocess the 5' RACE reads, holding one entry per CDR3 protein. The sample has roughly 900,000 distinct CDR3 sequences, more than 25% seen once; the top ten hold roughly 17%. This clonotype was seen at least ten times. This TCR derives from a woman aged 80 or over in good health. Specimen: blood.

The CDR3 sequence is CASSEVEGFSYEQYF. The CDR3 DNA reads as TGTGCCAGCAGTGAAGTAGAGGGCTTTAGCTACGAGCAGTACTTC. The J gene is TRBJ2-7, the V gene TRBV2, with D maybe TRBD2 (5 bases). The V and J ends lost 1 base and 3 bases respectively, with 13 bases between them. The CDR3 contains 15 residues. CDR1 is SNHLY and CDR2 is FYNNEI in the germline V gene.